A selection of T cell receptor beta chains follows, all from one sample in a study of cytomegalovirus exposure and HLA in healthy donors. Method: immunoSEQ multiplex PCR; TCRdb's copy keeps in-frame clones and lacks some. The table includes about 140,000 clones, 88% detected once. The material sequenced was PBMCs. The receptors derive from a young woman in good health and CMV-seropositive. Both conserved end residues are part of each CDR3. The D gene is left open where the match is weak. Some rows mark clone size as missing; the rest say once, few, many or name a class of expanded clone.

cdr3_nt: TGTGCCAGCAGTTTGAAGGGGAACTATGGCTACACCTTC
cdr3_aa: CASSLKGNYGYTF
v_call: TRBV27
j_call: TRBJ1-2
clone_size: few
d_call: .

cdr3_nt: TGTGCCAGCAGCGCGGACAGGGGGACTGAAGCTTTCTTT
cdr3_aa: CASSADRGTEAFF
v_call: TRBV7-3
j_call: TRBJ1-1
clone_size: once
d_call: TRBD1

cdr3_nt: TGCAGCTCCAGGGCAGCAAGTGGCACAGATACGCAGTATTTT
cdr3_aa: CSSRAASGTDTQYF
v_call: TRBV29-1
j_call: TRBJ2-3
clone_size: .
d_call: .

cdr3_nt: TGTGCCAGCAGTTTATCGCCTGGGGCGGTCGGGGAGCTGTTTTTT
cdr3_aa: CASSLSPGAVGELFF
v_call: TRBV27
j_call: TRBJ2-2
clone_size: .
d_call: .

cdr3_nt: TGTGCCTGGAGTGTACCAGCGGCAGCCTACAATGAGCAGTTCTTC
cdr3_aa: CAWSVPAAAYNEQFF
v_call: TRBV30
j_call: TRBJ2-1
clone_size: .
d_call: .

cdr3_nt: TGTGCCTGGAGTGTAAAAACAGGGTCGCGAGAAAAACTGTTTTTT
cdr3_aa: CAWSVKTGSREKLFF
v_call: TRBV30
j_call: TRBJ1-4
clone_size: once
d_call: .

cdr3_nt: TGTGCCAGCTCACCTTCTAGCTACAATGAGCAGTTCTTC
cdr3_aa: CASSPSSYNEQFF
v_call: TRBV18
j_call: TRBJ2-1
clone_size: .
d_call: .

cdr3_nt: TGTGCCAGCAGTGAAGTGACAGGGTATCAGCCCCAGCATTTT
cdr3_aa: CASSEVTGYQPQHF
v_call: TRBV6-1
j_call: TRBJ1-5
clone_size: .
d_call: TRBD1

cdr3_nt: TGTGCCAGCAGCCTTGATGGGGCGGTGAACACTGAAGCTTTCTTT
cdr3_aa: CASSLDGAVNTEAFF
v_call: TRBV7-3
j_call: TRBJ1-1
clone_size: .
d_call: .

cdr3_nt: TGCGCCAGCAGCCAACCGACAGGGAACACCGGGGAGCTGTTTTTT
cdr3_aa: CASSQPTGNTGELFF
v_call: TRBV4-1
j_call: TRBJ2-2
clone_size: once
d_call: .

cdr3_nt: TGTGCCAGTAGTATGTCGCTAGCTCCCACAGATACGCAGTATTTT
cdr3_aa: CASSMSLAPTDTQYF
v_call: TRBV19
j_call: TRBJ2-3
clone_size: .
d_call: .

cdr3_nt: TGTGCCAGCAGTTACTTTACGGACAGGTCGTCGACTTTCTTT
cdr3_aa: CASSYFTDRSSTFF
v_call: TRBV6-5
j_call: TRBJ1-1
clone_size: .
d_call: TRBD1

cdr3_nt: TGTGCCAGCAGCTTGGCTGCGTCAGATACGCAGTATTTT
cdr3_aa: CASSLAASDTQYF
v_call: TRBV5-6
j_call: TRBJ2-3
clone_size: .
d_call: .

cdr3_nt: TGCGCCAGCAGCTTGGGAGCAATGAACACTGAAGCTTTCTTT
cdr3_aa: CASSLGAMNTEAFF
v_call: TRBV5-1
j_call: TRBJ1-1
clone_size: once
d_call: .

cdr3_nt: TGCGCCAGCAGCCAAGTTGGCGGGGGGGCCGAGGCCAACGTCCTGACTTTC
cdr3_aa: CASSQVGGGAEANVLTF
v_call: TRBV4-1
j_call: TRBJ2-6
clone_size: .
d_call: TRBD2

cdr3_nt: TGTGCCAGTAGTAAGGGGGGGGGCAATCAGCCCCAGCATTTT
cdr3_aa: CASSKGGGNQPQHF
v_call: TRBV19
j_call: TRBJ1-5
clone_size: .
d_call: .

cdr3_nt: TGTGCCATCAGTGAGTCTGGGGGGAGTCAAGAGACCCAGTACTTC
cdr3_aa: CAISESGGSQETQYF
v_call: TRBV10-3
j_call: TRBJ2-5
clone_size: .
d_call: .

cdr3_nt: TGTGCCAGTTCAGGACAGGGAATCTACGAGCAGTACTTC
cdr3_aa: CASSGQGIYEQYF
v_call: TRBV19
j_call: TRBJ2-7
clone_size: .
d_call: TRBD1

cdr3_nt: TGCAGCGTATCGCAGGGCCTGAACACTGAAGCTTTCTTT
cdr3_aa: CSVSQGLNTEAFF
v_call: TRBV29-1
j_call: TRBJ1-1
clone_size: .
d_call: .

cdr3_nt: TGCGCCAGCAGCGTGGACAGGGCCCTCGAGCAGTACTTC
cdr3_aa: CASSVDRALEQYF
v_call: TRBV5-1
j_call: TRBJ2-7
clone_size: .
d_call: TRBD1

cdr3_nt: TGTGCCAGCAGATTGACAGGGGGAAGAGAAAAACTGTTTTTT
cdr3_aa: CASRLTGGREKLFF
v_call: TRBV28
j_call: TRBJ1-4
clone_size: once
d_call: TRBD1

cdr3_nt: TGCAGCGTCCAGGGAATTCCGGGGAACACTGAAGCTTTCTTT
cdr3_aa: CSVQGIPGNTEAFF
v_call: TRBV29-1
j_call: TRBJ1-1
clone_size: .
d_call: .

cdr3_nt: TGTGCTAGCAGCCAACTCACAGGGGGCGTTTGGGACACCGGGGAGCTGTTTTTT
cdr3_aa: CASSQLTGGVWDTGELFF
v_call: TRBV7-7
j_call: TRBJ2-2
clone_size: .
d_call: TRBD1

cdr3_nt: TGTGCCAGCAGCCTAGCCCCTTGGACAGGGGGCACTGGCTACACCTTC
cdr3_aa: CASSLAPWTGGTGYTF
v_call: TRBV6-6
j_call: TRBJ1-2
clone_size: .
d_call: TRBD1

cdr3_nt: TGCGCCAGCAGCCAAAACGACAGGGGGCACCGTGAAAAACTGTTTTTT
cdr3_aa: CASSQNDRGHREKLFF
v_call: TRBV4-1
j_call: TRBJ1-4
clone_size: .
d_call: TRBD1

cdr3_nt: TGTGCCAGCAGTGAATCTAGTGGTAATTCACCCCTCCACTTT
cdr3_aa: CASSESSGNSPLHF
v_call: TRBV6-1
j_call: TRBJ1-6
clone_size: .
d_call: .

cdr3_nt: TGCGCCAGCAGCTCGGGGGACTCCTACAATGAGCAGTTCTTC
cdr3_aa: CASSSGDSYNEQFF
v_call: TRBV5-1
j_call: TRBJ2-1
clone_size: .
d_call: .

cdr3_nt: TGTGCCAGCAGGGGGAGCGGGGGCTCCTACAATGAGCAGTTCTTC
cdr3_aa: CASRGSGGSYNEQFF
v_call: TRBV6-5
j_call: TRBJ2-1
clone_size: .
d_call: TRBD2

cdr3_nt: TGTGCCAGCAGCCCGGAACCAGGGGCAGCGAACACCGGGGAGCTGTTTTTT
cdr3_aa: CASSPEPGAANTGELFF
v_call: TRBV7-9
j_call: TRBJ2-2
clone_size: .
d_call: .

cdr3_nt: TGCGCCAGCAGCTTGGCCATCGGTTTCATTGCGGATGAGCAGTTCTTC
cdr3_aa: CASSLAIGFIADEQFF
v_call: TRBV5-1
j_call: TRBJ2-1
clone_size: .
d_call: .

cdr3_nt: TGTGCCAGCAGCTTGCTCGCGGGAGACACCCAGTACTTC
cdr3_aa: CASSLLAGDTQYF
v_call: TRBV7-2
j_call: TRBJ2-5
clone_size: .
d_call: TRBD2

cdr3_nt: TGCGCCAGCAGCCAAGATCGTACGCGGGGGGGCCGCGAGACCCAGTACTTC
cdr3_aa: CASSQDRTRGGRETQYF
v_call: TRBV4-3
j_call: TRBJ2-5
clone_size: .
d_call: TRBD2

cdr3_nt: TGTGCCAGCACCCCCCCGGGACAGGCTTCCTTTTTCTCCTACGAGCAGTACTTC
cdr3_aa: CASTPPGQASFFSYEQYF
v_call: TRBV28
j_call: TRBJ2-7
clone_size: .
d_call: TRBD1

cdr3_nt: TGTGCCAGTAGTACCCGGGGGGGCTCCTACAATGAGCAGTTCTTC
cdr3_aa: CASSTRGGSYNEQFF
v_call: TRBV19
j_call: TRBJ2-1
clone_size: .
d_call: TRBD2

cdr3_nt: TGCGCCAGCAGTCAGGCACCTGAAGGGGCCAACGTCCTGACTTTC
cdr3_aa: CASSQAPEGANVLTF
v_call: TRBV5-1
j_call: TRBJ2-6
clone_size: .
d_call: .

cdr3_nt: TGTGCCAGTAGTCCGAGCAGGACTAACTATGGCTACACCTTC
cdr3_aa: CASSPSRTNYGYTF
v_call: TRBV19
j_call: TRBJ1-2
clone_size: .
d_call: .

cdr3_nt: TGTGCCAGCAGCTCGTTGGGGGGACAGTGGGACACTGAAGCTTTCTTT
cdr3_aa: CASSSLGGQWDTEAFF
v_call: TRBV7-9
j_call: TRBJ1-1
clone_size: .
d_call: TRBD1

cdr3_nt: TGTGCCAGCAGCTTAGACGGGAGGGCCGGCCACGAGCAGTACTTC
cdr3_aa: CASSLDGRAGHEQYF
v_call: TRBV7-6
j_call: TRBJ2-7
clone_size: .
d_call: TRBD2

cdr3_nt: TGTGCCTGGAGTGTCCTAGATACGCAGTATTTT
cdr3_aa: CAWSVLDTQYF
v_call: TRBV30
j_call: TRBJ2-3
clone_size: .
d_call: .

cdr3_nt: TGTGCCAGCAGTGTGACTAGCGCATACACCGGGGAGCTGTTTTTT
cdr3_aa: CASSVTSAYTGELFF
v_call: TRBV2
j_call: TRBJ2-2
clone_size: few
d_call: TRBD2

cdr3_nt: TGCGCCAGCAGCTGGGGGACTAGCGGGGGGTCCGCGTTCTTC
cdr3_aa: CASSWGTSGGSAFF
v_call: TRBV5-1
j_call: TRBJ2-1
clone_size: once
d_call: TRBD2

cdr3_nt: TGTGCCAGCAGTTTTAGCCTTCGGGAAGCTTTCTTT
cdr3_aa: CASSFSLREAFF
v_call: TRBV28
j_call: TRBJ1-1
clone_size: once
d_call: .

cdr3_nt: TGTGCCAGCAGTTTAGGGGGGACAGGCCCCTACGAGCAGTACTTC
cdr3_aa: CASSLGGTGPYEQYF
v_call: TRBV28
j_call: TRBJ2-7
clone_size: .
d_call: TRBD1

cdr3_nt: TGTGCCAGCGGATGGGCGGGAAGAATCAGGGTTAACACTGAAGCTTTCTTT
cdr3_aa: CASGWAGRIRVNTEAFF
v_call: TRBV2
j_call: TRBJ1-1
clone_size: .
d_call: .

cdr3_nt: TGCGCCAGCAGCCCGTTGACTAGCCCTACAGATACGCAGTATTTT
cdr3_aa: CASSPLTSPTDTQYF
v_call: TRBV5-1
j_call: TRBJ2-3
clone_size: .
d_call: TRBD2

cdr3_nt: TGTGCCAGCAGTTCCGGGACAGGGGGCGGCTACACCTTC
cdr3_aa: CASSSGTGGGYTF
v_call: TRBV6-5
j_call: TRBJ1-2
clone_size: .
d_call: TRBD1

cdr3_nt: TGTGCCATCAGGTCCGGGGAAACTGAAGCTTTCTTT
cdr3_aa: CAIRSGETEAFF
v_call: TRBV10-3
j_call: TRBJ1-1
clone_size: .
d_call: .

cdr3_nt: TGTGCCAGCAGTCCCTATAGGGGGACCGGGGAGCTGTTTTTT
cdr3_aa: CASSPYRGTGELFF
v_call: TRBV27
j_call: TRBJ2-2
clone_size: .
d_call: .

cdr3_nt: TGTGCCAGCAGTAGAGGAGGGGTCTACGAGCAGTACTTC
cdr3_aa: CASSRGGVYEQYF
v_call: TRBV6-5
j_call: TRBJ2-7
clone_size: .
d_call: .

cdr3_nt: TGTGCCAGCGAGGGACTAGCGGGGGACAGCTCCTACGAGCAGTACTTC
cdr3_aa: CASEGLAGDSSYEQYF
v_call: TRBV2
j_call: TRBJ2-7
clone_size: .
d_call: TRBD2

cdr3_nt: TGCGCCAGCAGCTTGGAAGGGGCGGACACCATATATTTT
cdr3_aa: CASSLEGADTIYF
v_call: TRBV5-1
j_call: TRBJ1-3
clone_size: .
d_call: .

cdr3_nt: TGTGCCAGCAGCTTGAAAGGGGGCCTTGGCTACGAGCAGTACTTC
cdr3_aa: CASSLKGGLGYEQYF
v_call: TRBV5-5
j_call: TRBJ2-7
clone_size: .
d_call: TRBD1

cdr3_nt: TGCGCCAGCAGCTTACGGAGAGTCCAAGAGACCCAGTACTTC
cdr3_aa: CASSLRRVQETQYF
v_call: TRBV5-1
j_call: TRBJ2-5
clone_size: .
d_call: .

cdr3_nt: TGTGCCAGCAGTGAGCGGGTGGGTGAAGCTTTCTTT
cdr3_aa: CASSERVGEAFF
v_call: TRBV2
j_call: TRBJ1-1
clone_size: .
d_call: .

cdr3_nt: TGTGCCAGCAGTACAGGGTTTGACAGTGGCTACACCTTC
cdr3_aa: CASSTGFDSGYTF
v_call: TRBV5-4
j_call: TRBJ1-2
clone_size: .
d_call: .

cdr3_nt: TGTGCCAGCAGCTTGCATTATTTTGGACAGGTACAAGAGACCCAGTACTTC
cdr3_aa: CASSLHYFGQVQETQYF
v_call: TRBV5-5
j_call: TRBJ2-5
clone_size: .
d_call: TRBD1

cdr3_nt: TGTGCCAGCAGCGGCATGGGACTAGCGGGGGGAGATACGCAGTATTTT
cdr3_aa: CASSGMGLAGGDTQYF
v_call: TRBV7-9
j_call: TRBJ2-3
clone_size: .
d_call: TRBD2